These T cell receptor beta chains were read from a single sample in a study of CD8 T cells in ankylosing spondylitis. Via MiXCR, TCRdb re-called the 5' RACE reads, giving one row per CDR3 protein. Here the sample spans hundreds of thousands of distinct CDR3 sequences, roughly 13% being singletons. Sequencing input: blood, either unsorted or a sorted T cell fraction (not recorded which). The receptors were sampled from a male donor with ankylosing spondylitis. The CDR3 runs from the conserved cysteine through the conserved F or W. Fields, in order: clone size, V gene, J gene, CDR3 protein. Clone size is stated in some rows and not others, as once, few, many or a class when expanded.

NA,TRBV5-1,TRBJ2-4,CASSLGQGADIQYF
few,TRBV24-1,TRBJ2-3,CATAHRVLTDTQYF
NA,TRBV29-1,TRBJ2-1,CSVIDSGRANHEQFF
many,TRBV5-1,TRBJ1-1,CASSLVGDGTEAFF
few,TRBV5-1,TRBJ2-5,CASSPDRRETQYF
NA,TRBV6-5,TRBJ2-2,CASSYPLAGGTGELFF
few,TRBV20-1,TRBJ1-1,CSARDPTGENTEAFF
few,TRBV7-2,TRBJ2-3,CASSSGLAPSTDTQYF
many,TRBV7-9,TRBJ2-1,CASSPGLAGEQFF
few,TRBV25-1,TRBJ2-2,CASSVAGGTGELFF
few,TRBV12-3/TRBV12-4,TRBJ2-1,CATYWASYNEQFF
few,TRBV11-2,TRBJ1-4,CASSLGAGYEKLFF
few,TRBV6-1,TRBJ2-6,CASSGGPGANVLTF
few,TRBV28,TRBJ1-5,CASQGNFNQPQHF
NA,TRBV28,TRBJ2-1,CASSWGAYKRAYNEQFF
NA,TRBV7-8,TRBJ1-5,CASSLVGTVYSNQPQHF
many,TRBV24-1,TRBJ2-2,CATSDGQGALGGELFF
NA,TRBV19,TRBJ1-2,CASNMADPTNYGYTF
NA,TRBV7-9,TRBJ2-3,CASSPKTGTDTQYF
NA,TRBV11-2,TRBJ1-1,CASSPTVDTEAFF
NA,TRBV30,TRBJ1-5,CAWSLGVLNQPQHF
few,TRBV6-1,TRBJ1-1,CASRPGTGTINTEAFF
few,TRBV12-3/TRBV12-4,TRBJ1-1,CACRSKGGLITEAFF
NA,TRBV14,TRBJ2-5,CASSQGPGLSGPQYF
few,TRBV24-1,TRBJ2-1,CATSALGRSYNEQFF
NA,TRBV20-1,TRBJ2-1,CSAAGPLRGEQFF
NA,TRBV19,TRBJ2-1,CASSVLHSVYNEQFF
many,TRBV7-9,TRBJ1-1,CASMQRGPEAFF
many,TRBV7-9,TRBJ2-5,CASSLALGVGSQETQYF
NA,TRBV11-2,TRBJ2-7,CASSFDRSGEQYF
many,TRBV20-1,TRBJ2-3,CSALPGSGLTDTQYF